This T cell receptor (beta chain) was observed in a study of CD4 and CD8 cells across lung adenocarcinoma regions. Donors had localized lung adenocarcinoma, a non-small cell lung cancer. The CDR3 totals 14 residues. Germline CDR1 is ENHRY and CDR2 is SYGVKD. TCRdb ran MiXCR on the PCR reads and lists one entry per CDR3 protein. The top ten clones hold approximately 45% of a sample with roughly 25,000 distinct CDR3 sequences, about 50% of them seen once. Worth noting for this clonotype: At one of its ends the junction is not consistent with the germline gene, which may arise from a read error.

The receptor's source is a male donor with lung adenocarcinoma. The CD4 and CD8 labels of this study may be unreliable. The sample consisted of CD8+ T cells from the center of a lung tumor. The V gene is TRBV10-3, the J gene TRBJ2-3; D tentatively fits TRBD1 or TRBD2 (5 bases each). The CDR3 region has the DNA TGTGGCATCACGGGGCTGGGAGCCACAGATATGCAGTATTTT. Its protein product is CGITGLGATDMQYF.